This T cell receptor (beta chain) was captured by sequencing in a study of cytomegalovirus exposure and HLA in healthy donors (dated 2017 in TCRdb). Regarding the complete study: An earlier analysis of 587 of the donors reported 250 to 300 Gb of sequence data and some 100 million unique TCR beta sequences from about 179 million T cells. An early release that covered 640 HLA-typed donors contained around 300 gigabases of sequencing data and 70 million to 100 million unique TCR sequences. Of the 300 to 500 genotyped donors, 70% to 90% were placed in the genetic ancestry cluster associated with self-reported Caucasian donors. The study aimed to test whether cataloging public T cell receptors could reveal signatures of past pathogen exposure. Using immunosequencing, the study profiled T cell repertoires from 500 to 800 subjects and related those repertoires to cytomegalovirus serostatus. Besides the first cohort of 500 to 700 subjects, a separate validation cohort made up of over a hundred different subjects was used. To predict cytomegalovirus infection status, the study combined high-throughput TCR immunosequencing, statistical association of individual TCRs with disease status, and machine learning. A later analysis re-examined previously published TCR beta repertoires from several hundred donors and added high-resolution HLA genotyping to investigate patterns of TCR occurrence. The later analysis used no new phenotypic data to find candidate immune exposures, relying instead on TCR beta sequences and their occurrence across donors. An earlier analysis of 500 to 750 of the donors applied high-throughput TCR beta sequencing to assess whether each TCR beta V gene segment acted as functional or pseudogenic. Donor age, sex, ethnicity and CMV serostatus were compiled together with the repertoire data. In a later genetic analysis, genome-wide SNP genotypes for about 65% of the roughly 700 donors were used, and that subset was treated as a discovery cohort. All discovery cohort repertoires had been generated on a single sequencing platform. HLA typing included class I and class II loci at four-digit resolution. The number of typed donors differed by locus: about 620-630 for A, B, C, DRB1 and DQB1; 522 for DQA1; 606 for DPA1; and some 470 for DPB1. Several DR-DQ haplotypes were treated as single units for association and clustering because of strong linkage in the cohort. Among a few hundred genotyped donors of the cohort, an average of approximately 250,000 unique TCR beta nucleotide sequences were sequenced per donor, about a sixth of them non-productive. Broad study findings and their caveats: In a later analysis, most CMV-associated TCR beta chains were found to appear HLA-restricted, with HLA associations seemingly driven largely by CMV exposure. Across donors, most TCR sequences were observed very rarely, whereas some public TCRs were present in many individuals. The authors suggested that the approach could potentially be generalized to other disease states and immunological phenotypes. A further reported finding was that TCR beta sequences accurately predicted the HLA-A and HLA-B alleles for most subjects in the first cohort. Only TCR beta chains were sequenced in this cohort, and the absence of alpha or paired-chain data limited detectable features. According to a later analysis, TCR association rates differed among HLA loci, with DRB1 alleles showing the most associated TCRs and HLA-C alleles showing the fewest. In vitro tests confirmed that a few of the cytomegalovirus-associated TCR beta chains recognize cytomegalovirus antigens. Correlated functional status among segregating V segments might reflect linkage disequilibrium, but an unknown experimental factor could not be ruled out. An earlier analysis of around 600 of the donors showed that most TCR beta V segments appeared in productive rearrangements either about 87% or about 30% of the time, which broadly matched IMGT annotations. Roughly 17 rarely observed V segments, including chromosome 9 orphons, were excluded from the earlier analysis of just under 600 of the donors because counts were too low. The 87-base-pair reads could not distinguish some IMGT-functional V segments, including TRBV6-2 and TRBV6-3, so those segments were excluded. The study listed 164 TCR beta chains as associated with cytomegalovirus. A later analysis found that HLA-associated TCR beta chains were more clonally expanded and had lower generation probabilities than equally common non-associated chains. Immune exposure information for the cohort was limited to CMV serostatus. HLA typing was unavailable for some donors at each locus, so association tests used only the typed subset. A cluster of highly shared sequence variants was judged likely to represent a technical artifact of the sequencing pipeline. Roughly uniform sequencing depth across donors was assumed in presence/absence analyses, although this assumption may not hold. V-gene and J-gene trimming of TCR beta chains was associated with a missense DCLRE1C variant in a later genetic analysis, and the association was replicated in an independent cohort. In a later genetic analysis, fewer N-insertions in productive TCRs were reported among donors in an Asian-associated ancestry cluster than the roughly 700-donor mean. When HLA alleles, especially DR and DQ, strongly co-occurred, attributing TCR associations to individual alleles was difficult. Specific HLA alleles were associated with 15,000 to 20,000 TCR beta sequences at a false discovery rate of 0.05 in a later analysis. The classifier was reported to diagnose cytomegalovirus status with high specificity and sensitivity in both the original and validation cohorts. According to a later analysis, parvovirus B19, influenza, CMV and Epstein-Barr virus appeared linked to several top co-occurrence clusters.

Turning to this clone: Its antigen is currently not known. There are no base qualities to consult, and no much larger clone falls within one base.

The germline V gene sets CDR1 to MDHEN and CDR2 to SYDVKM. The V end gives up 7 bases and the J end 0 bases, leaving 9 bases in the junction not matched to a gene. Reading from cysteine to phenylalanine, the CDR3 counts 17 amino acids. The entry retains the CDR3 DNA only, 51 bases that are in frame from base 1. Libraries were made using the immunoSEQ multiplex PCR assay. A mixture of 60 forward primers for TCR Vbeta segments and 13 reverse primers for TCR Jbeta segments was used in the multiplex PCR. The CDR3 region of rearranged TCR beta genes was amplified from genomic DNA with a multiplex PCR assay. The Illumina HiSeq System was used to sequence the amplified TCR beta libraries as 87-base-pair reads. The authors' pipeline ran thus. In a later analysis, roughly 80 million unique TCR beta chains were counted across the 500 to 700 repertoires, and around 10 million of these chains were shared by at least two donors. A nearest-neighbor algorithm error-corrected the raw reads and collapsed the reads into unique sequences, merging closely related sequences to remove PCR and sequencing errors. CDR3 sequences were aligned to IMGT reference sequences to assign V, D and J gene segments. Each retained sequence needed at least a six-nucleotide match to both a V gene segment and a J gene segment. Rearrangements were classified as productive when the CDR3 lacked stop codons and remained in frame with V and J, and all other rearrangements were classified as non-productive. CDR3 was defined according to IMGT convention as the region running from the second conserved V-encoded cysteine to the conserved J-encoded phenylalanine. Sequences without an unambiguous match to a single V gene segment were excluded from the earlier analysis of a few hundred of the donors. In an earlier analysis of 450 to 700 of the donors, V segments were called functional above 56.7% productive rearrangements and were called segregating when the between-donor standard deviation exceeded 5%. To diagnose cytomegalovirus status from the catalog of TCR beta chain sequences, a statistical classification framework was built. A later analysis assigned V and J genes by comparing TCR nucleotide sequences with IMGT/GENE-DB human TR gene sequences. The TCRdist pipeline was used in a later analysis to assign CDR3 sequences and most-parsimonious VDJ recombination scenarios. In a later analysis, each TCR beta chain was defined by its CDR3 amino acid sequence together with its V-gene family, and reads lacking a unique V-gene family were excluded. In a later analysis, some 600 highly shared, low-generation-probability nucleotide sequences were removed to address suspected cross-contamination and a sequencing artifact. In a later analysis, a clonal expansion index for each public chain was calculated from normalized within-repertoire ranks of inferred template counts. In a later analysis, generation probabilities were computed with a VDJ recombination model fitted to out-of-frame rearrangements, and the resulting probabilities were checked against IGoR. A later analysis scored TCR-TCR, TCR-HLA and TCR-CMV co-occurrence with hypergeometric tests, applying a repertoire-size bias correction to TCR pairs. In a later analysis, false discovery rates were estimated by permuting HLA or CMV assignments 20 times. A later analysis grouped co-occurring TCRs with DBSCAN, adding TCRdist sequence similarity when clustering within HLA-allele-positive subsets. Co-occurrence clustering excluded repertoires with fewer than 30,000 or more than 120,000 public chains, plus five with anomalous nucleotide sharing. Drawn from immuneACCESS, this table holds only the in-frame rearrangements with V and J called that TCRdb kept. Clones are partly lost; checked studies trace under half to an unresolved V gene and leave the rest unexplained. V and J calls and clone size follow that table, whereas D and trimming were derived from the DNA. Counted in this sample were approximately 130,000 clones; 78% of them appeared once. The ten largest clones capture roughly 6.3% of the sample.

The cohort was made up of about 610 healthy bone marrow donors. At the time of sampling, every cohort member was nominally healthy, though immune exposures that went unrecorded were likely present. The donor tested CMV seronegative and was one of the 352 seronegative cohort members. Each donor provided a peripheral blood sample, and peripheral blood mononuclear cells were used for TCR beta sequencing. The Qiagen DNeasy Blood Extraction Kit was used to extract genomic DNA from the blood cell samples. The sample was PBMCs. The clonotype was recovered from a middle-aged woman in good health and CMV-seronegative. The chain is encoded by TRBV28 joined to TRBJ2-3, and 11 junction bases match TRBD2. The bases read TGTGCCAGCATAATTAGCGGGAGGGGCTCTAGCACAGATACGCAGTATTTT. This is translated as CASIISGRGSSTDTQYF. Beyond the CDR3, the reference TRBV28 and TRBJ2-3 genes provide the residues; the full variable domain reads: DVKVTQSSRYLVKRTGEKVFLECVQDMDHENMFWYRQDPGLGLRLIYFSYDVKMKEKGDIPEGYSVSREKKERFSLILESASTNQTSMYLCASIISGRGSSTDTQYFGPGTRLTVL.